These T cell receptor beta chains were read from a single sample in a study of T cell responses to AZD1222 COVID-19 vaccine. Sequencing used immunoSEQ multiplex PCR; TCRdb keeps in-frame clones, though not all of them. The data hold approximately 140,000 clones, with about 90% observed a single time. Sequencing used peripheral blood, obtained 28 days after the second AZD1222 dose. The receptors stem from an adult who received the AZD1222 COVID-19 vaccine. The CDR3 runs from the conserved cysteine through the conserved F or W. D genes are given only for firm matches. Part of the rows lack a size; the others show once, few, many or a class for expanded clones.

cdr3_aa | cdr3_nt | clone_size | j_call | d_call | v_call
CASSPETPFLTYNEQFF | TGTGCCAGCAGTCCAGAAACTCCTTTTCTTACCTACAATGAGCAGTTCTTC | - | TRBJ2-1 | - | TRBV28
CASRSGLAAEPPYNEQFF | TGTGCCAGCAGGTCGGGACTAGCGGCAGAACCCCCTTACAATGAGCAGTTCTTC | once | TRBJ2-1 | TRBD2 | TRBV7-2
CASSHYEQYF | TGTGCCAGCAGCCACTACGAGCAGTACTTC | - | TRBJ2-7 | - | TRBV7-4
CAISGTGDRTQHF | TGTGCCATCAGTGGGACAGGGGATCGGACCCAGCATTTT | - | TRBJ1-5 | TRBD1 | TRBV10-3
CASRGLSNQPQHF | TGTGCCAGCAGGGGCCTTAGCAATCAGCCCCAGCATTTT | - | TRBJ1-5 | - | TRBV6-5
CASSLVPGQGEAFF | TGTGCCAGCAGCTTGGTTCCCGGACAGGGCGAAGCTTTCTTT | - | TRBJ1-1 | TRBD1 | TRBV5-6
CSVTGGPDGYTF | TGCAGCGTAACAGGGGGACCGGATGGCTACACCTTC | - | TRBJ1-2 | TRBD1 | TRBV29-1
CASSHDPVTGELFF | TGTGCCAGCAGCCACGATCCGGTCACCGGGGAGCTGTTTTTT | - | TRBJ2-2 | - | TRBV4-2
CASSLALPGEQFF | TGTGCCAGCAGTTTAGCCCTCCCAGGGGAGCAGTTCTTC | - | TRBJ2-1 | - | TRBV12-3/TRBV12-4
CASSQEVSGRGGQDYEQYF | TGCGCCAGCAGCCAAGAAGTGAGTGGTCGTGGGGGTCAGGACTACGAGCAGTACTTC | - | TRBJ2-7 | - | TRBV4-3
CAISESPGKETQYF | TGTGCCATCAGTGAGTCGCCGGGGAAAGAGACCCAGTACTTC | - | TRBJ2-5 | - | TRBV10-3
CASSPRAFVDTQYF | TGTGCCAGCAGCCCTAGGGCGTTTGTAGATACGCAGTATTTT | - | TRBJ2-3 | - | TRBV11-3
CASSWGTSGNYNEQFF | TGTGCCAGCAGCTGGGGGACTAGCGGAAACTACAATGAGCAGTTCTTC | - | TRBJ2-1 | TRBD2 | TRBV13
CASSLGLVAGTRGETQYF | TGTGCCAGCAGTTTAGGACTCGTAGCGGGGACAAGAGGGGAGACCCAGTACTTC | - | TRBJ2-5 | TRBD2 | TRBV27
CASRGGYGYTF | TGTGCCAGCAGGGGGGGCTATGGCTACACCTTC | - | TRBJ1-2 | - | TRBV28
CASSLRQGPKAFF | TGTGCCAGCAGTCTCAGACAGGGGCCGAAAGCTTTCTTT | - | TRBJ1-1 | TRBD1 | TRBV6-5
CATSDPNQPQHF | TGTGCCACCAGTGATCCCAATCAGCCCCAGCATTTT | - | TRBJ1-5 | - | TRBV24-1
CASSVGSEAFF | TGCGCCAGCAGTGTTGGCAGTGAAGCTTTCTTT | few | TRBJ1-1 | - | TRBV10-1
CASSLRGMANEKLFF | TGTGCCAGCAGCCTCAGGGGTATGGCTAATGAAAAACTGTTTTTT | - | TRBJ1-4 | - | TRBV7-9
CSVEPRVRADGYTF | TGCAGCGTTGAACCGAGAGTCAGGGCGGATGGCTACACCTTC | - | TRBJ1-2 | - | TRBV29-1
CASSFGGVNEKLFF | TGTGCCAGCAGTTTTGGGGGGGTTAATGAAAAACTGTTTTTT | - | TRBJ1-4 | - | TRBV28
CASSYNRDPSYGYTF | TGTGCCAGCAGTTATAACCGGGACCCCAGCTATGGCTACACCTTC | - | TRBJ1-2 | - | TRBV6-5
CASSPGTGFSGNTIYF | TGTGCCAGCAGTCCCGGGACAGGGTTTTCTGGAAACACCATATATTTT | - | TRBJ1-3 | TRBD1 | TRBV2
CAISQGTANYGYTF | TGTGCCATCAGCCAGGGGACAGCTAACTATGGCTACACCTTC | - | TRBJ1-2 | TRBD1 | TRBV10-3
CASSLGSRAGNTIYF | TGTGCCAGCAGCTTAGGGTCCAGGGCTGGAAACACCATATATTTT | - | TRBJ1-3 | - | TRBV13
CASSESAGGYEQYF | TGTGCCAGCAGTGAATCCGCAGGGGGTTACGAGCAGTACTTC | - | TRBJ2-7 | TRBD1 | TRBV6-1
CASSPKGQGDTEAFF | TGTGCCAGCAGCCCCAAGGGACAGGGGGACACTGAAGCTTTCTTT | - | TRBJ1-1 | TRBD1 | TRBV7-3
CASSLSSINEQFF | TGTGCCAGCAGTTTATCTAGTATCAATGAGCAGTTCTTC | - | TRBJ2-1 | - | TRBV12-3/TRBV12-4
CASSPISGVPNEKLFF | TGTGCCAGCAGCCCAATCTCAGGGGTGCCTAATGAAAAACTGTTTTTT | - | TRBJ1-4 | - | TRBV25-1
CASSYRLGVFNEQYF | TGTGCCAGCAGTTACAGGCTAGGCGTATTTAACGAGCAGTACTTC | - | TRBJ2-7 | - | TRBV6-5
CASSQIQGAVNYGYTF | TGTGCCAGCAGTCAGATTCAGGGGGCCGTCAACTATGGCTACACCTTC | - | TRBJ1-2 | TRBD1 | TRBV6-6
CASSPGTGYGYTF | TGTGCCAGCTCACCCGGGACGGGATATGGCTACACCTTC | - | TRBJ1-2 | - | TRBV18